Below are 17 T cell receptor beta chains sequenced from a single sample in a study of PD-L1 blockade in urothelial cancer. Measured with immunoSEQ multiplex PCR; TCRdb has only the in-frame clones, and not every one. The sample lists around 66,000 clones, about nine tenths seen once, with about 11% in the top ten. As for time point: peripheral blood 6 weeks after treatment start. Sequencing used PBMCs, obtained around atezolizumab (anti-PD-L1) treatment. These receptors came from a man aged 55 to 69 with urothelial cancer.

This clone has only a few counts. CDR3 bases: TGTGCCAGCAGCGGGACAGTCACAAACAATGAGCAGTTCTTC. Translation gives CASSGTVTNNEQFF. The chain joins TRBV6-5 to TRBJ2-1, with 7 positions matching TRBD1. V lost 6 bases to trimming and J lost 5 bases; unmatched junction nucleotides: 7. CDR3 size: 14 residues. Germline V gives CDR1 MNHEY, CDR2 SVGAGI.

This rearrangement joins TRBV7-9 to TRBJ2-7; D unresolved. Germline CDR1 SEHNR, CDR2 FQNEAQ (reference sequence). This CDR3 comprises 16 residues. V was cut by 4 bases and J by 6 bases, with 22 bases left in between. The CDR3 sequence is CASSYVRRGSVGEQYF. The DNA of the CDR3 is TGTGCCAGCAGCTATGTCCGGAGAGGTTCGGTGGGCGAGCAGTACTTC.

The chain joins TRBV29-1 to TRBJ2-5; no firm D call. Germline CDR1 and CDR2: SQVTM and ANQGSEA. V was clipped by 4 bases and J by 0 bases, with 6 bases between them. This CDR3 spans 12 amino acids. The CDR3 sequence: CSVGPNQETQYF. CDR3 nucleotides: TGCAGCGTTGGGCCCAACCAAGAGACCCAGTACTTC.

The CDR3 bases are TGTGCCAGCAGTTCTGACACCTCGGCTGAAGCTTTCTTT. Translated, it gives CASSSDTSAEAFF. The chain combines TRBV28 with TRBJ1-1; no reliable D call. V was trimmed by 4 bases and J by 6 bases, leaving 12 bases between them. CDR1 is MDHEN and CDR2 is SYDVKM in the germline V gene. The CDR3 is 13 residues long.

V and J are TRBV4-2 and TRBJ1-2; D might be TRBD1 (5 bases). V dropped 0 bases and J dropped 7 bases, with 21 bases sitting between them. The CDR3 has 17 amino acids. Germline V CDR1 and CDR2: LGHNA, YNFKEQ. The CDR3, as DNA: TGTGCCAGCAGCCAAGAAACAGGATGGGTGGGTATGCGTGGCTACACCTTC. Its protein product is CASSQETGWVGMRGYTF.

The rearrangement links TRBV7-9 to TRBJ2-1, with D perhaps TRBD1 (6 bases). The CDR3 loop spans 13 amino acids. Germline CDR1 and CDR2: SEHNR and FQNEAQ (reference sequence). V was clipped by 5 bases and J by 3 bases, with 8 bases between them. In DNA, the CDR3 is TGTGCCAGCAGCCAGGGGTTCTACAATGAGCAGTTCTTC. Encoded protein: CASSQGFYNEQFF.

The CDR3 spells CASSPTGGRSDTQYF. The CDR3 DNA is TGTGCCAGCAGCCCCACAGGGGGAAGGTCAGATACGCAGTATTTT. The gene calls are TRBV7-6 and TRBJ2-3; 8 nucleotides line up with TRBD1. The germline CDR1 and CDR2 sequences are SGHVS and FNYEAQ. CDR3 length equals 15 residues. J lost 4 bases, V lost 5 bases, and 8 bases had no gene match.

This chain joins TRBV10-2 and TRBJ1-4; TRBD1 aligns across 8 bases. Germline V gene lookup returns CDR1 WSHSY and CDR2 SAAADI. V lost 6 bases to trimming and J lost 9 bases; unmatched junction nucleotides: 12. The CDR3 totals 15 residues. This chain's CDR3 is CASRAMTGDRKKLFF. The CDR3 nucleotides are TGCGCCAGCAGAGCAATGACAGGGGATCGGAAAAAACTGTTTTTT.

This clone was seen a single time. The chain employs TRBV27 and TRBJ1-2, with D uncertain. This CDR3 contains 12 residues. Germline CDR1 and CDR2: MNHEY and SMNVEV (reference sequence). V gave up 11 bases and J gave up 0 bases, with 10 bases separating them. CDR3 in DNA: TGTGCCGTTCGAGGATCTAACTATGGCTACACCTTC. This gives the protein CAVRGSNYGYTF.

This clone was counted once. The chain employs TRBV15 and TRBJ1-1; D call uncertain. Germline lookup yields CDR1 LNHNV and CDR2 YYDKDF (reference sequence). This CDR3 spans 14 amino acids. With 0 bases removed from V and 1 base from J, the gap between germline ends came to 6 bases. CDR3 protein: CATSRDQSNTEAFF. Written as DNA, the CDR3 is TGTGCCACCAGCAGAGATCAGTCGAACACTGAAGCTTTCTTT.

This chain uses TRBV7-3 with TRBJ2-3; 7 bases map to TRBD2. The CDR3 has 14 residues. Germline V gene lookup returns CDR1 SGHTA and CDR2 FQGTGA. J lost 4 bases, V lost 5 bases, and 6 bases had no gene match. The CDR3 protein is CASSPGLGSDTQYF. CDR3 bases: TGTGCCAGCAGCCCTGGACTAGGGTCAGATACGCAGTATTTT.

The V and J genes are TRBV6-1 and TRBJ2-1; 9 positions match TRBD2. The V gene's germline CDR1 is MNHNS and CDR2 SASEGT. J was trimmed by 6 bases and V by 6 bases; bases with no gene match: 9. The length of the CDR3 is 15 residues. The CDR3 here is CASRPGTSPLNEQFF. In DNA, the CDR3 is TGTGCCAGCAGACCCGGGACTAGCCCCCTCAATGAGCAGTTCTTC.

The V gene is TRBV4-2, the J gene TRBJ1-5, with 8 bases aligning to TRBD1. CDR1 is LGHNA and CDR2 is YNFKEQ in the germline V gene. The CDR3 runs 17 residues. V lost 4 bases and J lost 6; bases outside the gene matches: 14. CDR3 in DNA: TGTGCCAGCAGCCCTCAACATGGACAGGGTGGCTTTCAGCCCCAGCATTTT. It codes for CASSPQHGQGGFQPQHF.

This clone was picked up one time. The rearrangement uses TRBV10-1 and TRBJ2-3, with D tentatively TRBD2 (5 bases). Trimming took off 6 bases at V and 0 bases at J, with 13 bases between the two ends. The CDR3 is 15 residues long. CDR1 WNHNN and CDR2 SYGVQD come from the germline V gene (reference sequence). CDR3 in amino acids: CASRETIASTDTQYF. CDR3 in DNA: TGCGCCAGCAGAGAGACTATCGCGAGCACAGATACGCAGTATTTT.

This chain joins TRBV10-3 and TRBJ1-3, with D perhaps matching TRBD1 (5 bases). With 10 bases removed from V and 3 bases from J, the gap between germline ends came to 22 bases. CDR1 ENHRY and CDR2 SYGVKD come from the germline V gene. This CDR3 comprises 16 residues. The CDR3 reads CATAPFWGEGGNTIYF. CDR3 DNA sequence: TGTGCCACCGCTCCCTTTTGGGGGGAAGGTGGAAACACCATATATTTT.

CDR3 coding DNA: TGTGCCAGCAGTAGAAACAGGGGTAGTTACACCGGGGAGCTGTTTTTT. Translated, it gives CASSRNRGSYTGELFF. This rearrangement joins TRBV27 to TRBJ2-2, with 7 bases lining up with TRBD1. Unmatched junction bases numbered 9, after V lost 5 bases and J lost 3 bases. Germline V gene data show CDR1 as MNHEY and CDR2 as SMNVEV (reference sequence). The CDR3 contains 16 residues.

The chain links TRBV30 to TRBJ2-6; D not certain. Germline V gene data show CDR1 as GTSNPN and CDR2 as SVGIG (reference sequence). The CDR3 spans 16 residues. V dropped 2 bases and J dropped 4 bases, with 15 bases sitting between them. The CDR3 is CAWSPPGLPGANVLTF. The CDR3 DNA sequence: TGTGCCTGGAGTCCCCCGGGTCTCCCAGGGGCCAACGTCCTGACTTTC.